These 27 T cell receptor beta chains came from one sample sequenced in a study of blood T cell repertoires in COVID-19. Clones were sequenced by immunoSEQ multiplex PCR, and TCRdb holds only the in-frame ones, with some missing. The table records 250,000 or so clones, roughly 86% of them present only once. The sample taken for sequencing was peripheral blood. These receptors all stem from an older woman with COVID-19, enrolled during active disease.

The chain has TRBV3-1 (or the pseudogene TRBV3-2) and TRBJ2-1; weak D call: TRBD1 (8 bases). The germline CDR1 and CDR2 sequences are LGHDT and YNNKEL (reference sequence). V lost 1 base to trimming and J lost 15 bases, with 19 bases between them. CDR3 length equals 14 residues. CDR3 DNA: TGTGCCAGCAGCCAAGTAAGCGGGACAGGCTTATTGTTCTTC. Protein product: CASSQVSGTGLLFF.

This chain uses TRBV6-5 with TRBJ2-3; unclear D gene. The CDR3 has 13 amino acids. Trimming removed 6 bases from V and 6 bases from J, with 13 bases in between. Germline V gene data show CDR1 as MNHEY and CDR2 as SVGAGI. The CDR3 nucleotides read TGTGCCAGCAGACGCGATCGCAGGGATACGCAGTATTTT. Translation gives CASRRDRRDTQYF.

The chain joins TRBV9 to TRBJ1-1, with a weak D call TRBD1 (5 bases). V lost 0 bases and J 6 bases, leaving 18 bases between the germline ends. The CDR3 runs to 16 residues. Germline-derived CDR1 and CDR2 are SGDLS and YYNGEE. Here the CDR3 DNA reads TGTGCCAGCAGCGTAGACCCTCAGGGTTTGATGGCTGAAGCTTTCTTT. Protein product: CASSVDPQGLMAEAFF.

This CDR3 is CASSEAEYGYTF. The CDR3 DNA is TGTGCCAGCAGTGAAGCCGAGTATGGCTACACCTTC. This chain joins TRBV6-1 and TRBJ1-2; no clear D gene. The CDR3 is 12 amino acids. Trimming removed 0 bases from V and 5 bases from J, with 4 bases in between. Germline CDR1 MNHNS, CDR2 SASEGT.

The count of this clone is one. The chain joins TRBV29-1 to TRBJ1-1; 7 positions match TRBD1. V lost 7 bases and J lost 0; bases outside the gene matches: 5. The CDR3 runs to 13 residues. From germline, CDR1 is SQVTM and CDR2 ANQGSEA. DNA of the CDR3: TGCAGCGGCCGACAGGGAATGAACACTGAAGCTTTCTTT. Protein sequence: CSGRQGMNTEAFF.

The chain joins TRBV30 to TRBJ1-4; no clear D gene. This CDR3 contains 10 residues. Trimming removed 7 bases from V and 8 bases from J, with 8 bases in between. Germline assignment: CDR1 GTSNPN and CDR2 SVGIG (reference sequence). DNA of the CDR3: TGTGCCTCAGGACTGGAAAAACTGTTTTTT. Translating gives CASGLEKLFF.

The chain is built from TRBV24-1 and TRBJ1-5; unclear D gene. The CDR3 spans 14 residues. In germline, CDR1 is KGHDR, CDR2 SFDVKD. V lost 2 bases and J 5 bases, leaving 9 bases between the germline ends. CDR3 amino acids: CATSDSRRDQPQHF. CDR3 sequence (DNA): TGTGCCACCAGTGATTCCAGGCGGGATCAGCCCCAGCATTTT.

This chain uses TRBV2 with TRBJ2-5; TRBD2 matches 7 bases. This CDR3 contains 15 residues. V shed 2 bases, J shed 2 bases, and the junction held 5 bases outside the gene matches. Germline values: CDR1 SNHLY, CDR2 FYNNEI. The CDR3 DNA is TGTGCCAGCAGTGAATGGCTAGCGGTACAAGAGACCCAGTACTTC. Protein sequence: CASSEWLAVQETQYF. The whole variable domain, remainder taken from reference TRBV2 and TRBJ2-5, is EPEVTQTPSHQVTQMGQEVILRCVPISNHLYFYWYRQILGQKVEFLVSFYNNEISEKSEIFDDQFSVERPDGSNFTLKIRSTKLEDSAMYFCASSEWLAVQETQYFGPGTRLLVL.

V and J are TRBV14 and TRBJ2-1; the match to TRBD2 covers 8 bases. V lost 1 base, J lost 7 bases, and 9 bases stayed unmatched. Looked up from germline, CDR1 is SGHDN and CDR2 is FVKESK. The CDR3 extends over 16 amino acids. The CDR3, as DNA: TGTGCCAGCAGCCAAGGGGTGCGGGGCGGGAGGAATGAGCAGTTCTTC. This gives the protein CASSQGVRGGRNEQFF.

The chain carries TRBV2 and TRBJ2-1; the D is unclear. There are 18 residues in the CDR3. V lost 4 bases and J lost 3, with 22 bases in between. CDR1 is SNHLY, CDR2 FYNNEI, per germline. The CDR3 nucleotides are TGTGCCAGCAGTGTCGTCGAGTCCCTTTCTGTTTACTACAATGAGCAGTTCTTC. Encoded protein: CASSVVESLSVYYNEQFF.

This chain joins TRBV6-5 and TRBJ1-1; a possible D gene is TRBD1 (5 bases). Germline-derived CDR1 and CDR2 are MNHEY and SVGAGI. V lost 6 bases and J 5 bases, leaving 13 bases between the germline ends. The CDR3 loop spans 13 amino acids. Here the CDR3 reads CASRGRGRTEAFF. CDR3 coding DNA: TGTGCCAGCAGGGGGAGGGGAAGGACTGAAGCTTTCTTT.

Remarks on this clone: This same CDR3 is encoded by further DNA sequences in the sample. The V and J genes are TRBV30 and TRBJ1-5; a possible D gene is TRBD1 (5 bases). V lost 2 bases, J lost 5 bases, and 10 bases lay in between. From germline, CDR1 is GTSNPN and CDR2 SVGIG (reference sequence). This CDR3 spans 13 amino acids. The CDR3 DNA reads as TGTGCCTGGAGTCCGGGGGGTGATCAGCCCCAGCATTTT. It encodes CAWSPGGDQPQHF.

The chain joins TRBV19 to TRBJ1-5; 8 bases are shared with TRBD1. This CDR3 contains 14 residues. The V segment lost 8 bases and the J segment 3 bases; nucleotides outside the gene matches: 6. Germline V gene sequence: CDR1 LNHDA, CDR2 SQIVND (reference sequence). CDR3 residues: CASGRQGTNQPQHF. In DNA form, the CDR3 reads TGTGCCAGTGGACGACAGGGGACCAATCAGCCCCAGCATTTT.

The chain uses TRBV11-3 and TRBJ2-5; 10 positions match TRBD2. The J segment lost 3 bases and the V segment lost 4 bases, leaving 8 bases of the junction unmatched. CDR1 is SGHNT and CDR2 is YENEEA in the germline V gene. The CDR3 contains 16 residues. The CDR3 DNA sequence: TGTGCCAGCAGCTGGGGAGCGGGAGGGCCCAAAGAGACCCAGTACTTC. This translates into CASSWGAGGPKETQYF.

This clone was observed a handful of times. This rearrangement joins TRBV6-1 to TRBJ1-5; 10 bases agree with TRBD1. CDR1 is MNHNS, CDR2 SASEGT, per germline. V trimming: 6 bases; J trimming: 5 bases; junction bases outside the gene matches: 7. This CDR3 comprises 15 residues. The CDR3: CASRTGQGGDQPQHF. CDR3 nucleotide sequence: TGTGCCAGCAGAACCGGACAGGGGGGGGATCAGCCCCAGCATTTT.

This rearrangement joins TRBV7-6 to TRBJ1-3, with a weak D call TRBD1 (6 bases). Germline V gene sequence: CDR1 SGHVS, CDR2 FNYEAQ. V was trimmed by 0 bases and J by 4 bases, leaving 13 bases between them. The CDR3 is made up of 16 amino acids. DNA of the CDR3: TGTGCCAGCAGCTTAGCGCGACAGGCGACCGGAAACACCATATATTTT. Translation gives CASSLARQATGNTIYF.

The chain joins TRBV19 to TRBJ1-1, with a possible D match to TRBD1 (5 bases). Trimming removed 5 bases from V and 7 bases from J, with 17 bases in between. The CDR3 is 14 amino acids. Germline CDR1 reads LNHDA; CDR2 reads SQIVND (reference sequence). As DNA, the CDR3 is TGTGCCAGTAGTTTGGTCGGGGGGTTAGGTGAAGCTTTCTTT. This sequence encodes CASSLVGGLGEAFF.

This clone was counted once. The chain combines TRBV2 with TRBJ1-2; the match to TRBD1 covers 7 bases. The CDR3 totals 14 residues. The germline V gene has CDR1 SNHLY and CDR2 FYNNEI. The junction had 11 bases not matched to a gene; V was cut back by 11 bases and J by 2 bases. For the CDR3, the DNA is TGTGCCGAGAGGGGTGACAGGGAGAACTATGGCTACACCTTC. It codes for CAERGDRENYGYTF.

The chain has TRBV30 and TRBJ2-3; possible D gene TRBD1, 5 bases. The germline gives CDR1 GTSNPN, CDR2 SVGIG (reference sequence). V was shortened by 3 bases and J by 5 bases, with 9 bases between the two germline ends. The CDR3 spans 12 residues. The CDR3 nucleotides are TGTGCCTGGAGGGGGCGTAGAGATACGCAGTATTTT. Translated: CAWRGRRDTQYF.

CDR3 nucleotides: TGTGCCAGCAGCTTAGCGGGAGCCGCGAGCACCGGGGAGCTGTTTTTT. Protein: CASSLAGAASTGELFF. The chain combines TRBV7-7 with TRBJ2-2; the D gene is possibly TRBD2 (5 bases). There are 16 residues in the CDR3. V was clipped by 0 bases and J by 4 bases, with 12 bases between them. The germline V gene encodes CDR1 SSHAT and CDR2 FNYEAQ (reference sequence).

V and J are TRBV19 and TRBJ2-1, with 8 bases fitting TRBD2. Trimming took 6 bases from V and 6 from J; bases not matched to a gene: 7. The CDR3 sequence is 14 residues long. Per the germline V gene, CDR1 is LNHDA and CDR2 is SQIVND (reference sequence). The CDR3, as DNA: TGTGCCAGTAGGTTTAGCGGGACTCGCAATGAGCAGTTCTTC. This translates into CASRFSGTRNEQFF.

The rearrangement uses TRBV24-1 and TRBJ2-7; D unclear. V lost 4 bases and J 4 bases, leaving 4 bases between the germline ends. This CDR3 contains 11 residues. The V gene's germline CDR1 is KGHDR and CDR2 SFDVKD. The CDR3 is CATSDRYEQYF. In DNA, the CDR3 is TGTGCCACCAGTGACAGATACGAGCAGTACTTC.

The chain combines TRBV7-2 with TRBJ2-7, with D maybe TRBD2 (6 bases). The CDR3 contains 18 residues. Looked up from germline, CDR1 is SGHTA and CDR2 is FQGNSA. V was clipped by 8 bases and J by 7 bases, with 33 bases between them. Here the CDR3 DNA reads TGTGCCAGCCTAAACGGCTACTGCGGAGGGCGGTGCCCGGAAGAGCAGTACTTC. Its translation: CASLNGYCGGRCPEEQYF.

The chain couples TRBV2 to TRBJ1-2; D remains unclear. This CDR3 region has 17 residues. The ends were cut back, 7 bases at V and 3 bases at J, with 24 bases in the middle. Germline V gives CDR1 SNHLY, CDR2 FYNNEI. CDR3 sequence reads: CASTKPPRNGFYYGYTF. CDR3 DNA: TGTGCCAGCACCAAACCCCCCAGGAATGGTTTCTACTATGGCTACACCTTC.

This chain links TRBV12-5 with TRBJ2-2, with D uncertain. CDR1 is LGHNT, CDR2 FRNRAP, per germline. Trimming pared 3 bases from V and 5 bases from J, leaving 7 bases between. CDR3 length: 13 amino acids. The CDR3 bases are TGTGCTAGTGGTTTAGGCAGGACCGGGGAGCTGTTTTTT. Protein product: CASGLGRTGELFF.

The rearrangement joins TRBV7-2 to TRBJ2-3; a possible D gene is TRBD1 (5 bases). Germline V CDR1 and CDR2: SGHTA, FQGNSA. Between the trimmed V and J ends, which lost 5 bases and 0 bases, there was a span of 12 bases. The CDR3 length is 15 residues. CDR3 protein: CASSPQGSSTDTQYF. DNA for the CDR3: TGTGCCAGCAGCCCGCAGGGCTCTAGCACAGATACGCAGTATTTT. Filled out from reference TRBV7-2 and TRBJ2-3, the complete variable domain reads GAGVSQSPSNKVTEKGKDVELRCDPISGHTALYWYRQSLGQGLEFLIYFQGNSAPDKSGLPSDRFSAERTGGSVSTLTIQRTQQEDSAVYLCASSPQGSSTDTQYFGPGTRLTVL.

The chain recombines TRBV6-6 with TRBJ1-5; 8 bases map to TRBD1. CDR1 and CDR2 (germline): MNHNY, SVGAGI (reference sequence). Trimming at V came to 6 bases and at J to 2 bases, leaving 24 bases not matched to a gene. The CDR3 length is 21 residues. The CDR3 region has the DNA TGTGCCAGCAGCTATACGCCCGAATTAGCAAGACAGGGGATTGGCAATCAGCCCCAGCATTTT. Its protein product is CASSYTPELARQGIGNQPQHF.